This TCR beta chain was retrieved from a study of T-cell memory formation after mild COVID-19. V gave up 4 bases and J gave up 6 bases; unmatched junction bases: 4. Germline V gives CDR1 SNHLY, CDR2 FYNNEI. CDR3 length: 14 residues. TCRdb reprocessed the 5' RACE reads via MiXCR and lists one record per CDR3 protein. The sample lists about 470,000 distinct CDR3 sequences; around 25% were seen once. Sequencing used PBMCs or a T cell subset sorted from them (not recorded which). The V and J genes are TRBV2 and TRBJ2-1, with TRBD2 matching 9 bases. This TCR was sampled from an adult woman who had mild COVID-19 (a few samples of this study predate the infection). Cell type and time point are not known. This chain's CDR3 is CASSGLAVVNEQFF. DNA of the CDR3: TGTGCCAGCAGTGGACTAGCGGTGGTCAATGAGCAGTTCTTC.